This T cell receptor (beta chain) was found in a study of blood T cell repertoires in COVID-19. The overall study: The United States, Italy and Spain were the sources of the acute and convalescent COVID-19 samples.

Some clones are missing from TCRdb's copy, which holds only in-frame ones; the method was immunoSEQ multiplex PCR. The profile shows 390,000 or so clones, roughly 89% of them singletons. Sequencing was performed on peripheral blood. The sequence was collected from a woman under 40 with active or convalescent COVID-19.

The CDR3 loop reads CASRGQGGMNTEAFF. CDR3 DNA sequence: TGTGCCAGCAGGGGACAGGGGGGGATGAACACTGAAGCTTTCTTT. The chain combines TRBV6-5 with TRBJ1-1, with TRBD1 matching 11 bases. There are 15 residues in the CDR3. V lost 6 bases and J lost 0; bases outside the gene matches: 3. CDR1 and CDR2 from the germline V gene are MNHEY and SVGAGI.